Presented here are 26 T cell receptor beta chains from one specimen sequenced in a study of CD8 T cells in Susac syndrome. The RNA input was roughly 0.5 to 1 ug, and it was reverse transcribed with random hexamers. TCRdb re-analysed the immunoSEQ multiplex PCR reads in MiXCR, keeping a single row per CDR3 protein. Found here are under 90,000 distinct CDR3 sequences, 93% of them singletons; the top ten hold approximately 0.52%. The sequenced material came from CD4+ T cells from PBMCs. Receptors originate from a human donor with Susac syndrome.

The chain carries TRBV30 and TRBJ1-2, with D unresolved. The length of the CDR3 is 13 residues. V was shortened by 0 bases and J by 8 bases, with 13 bases between the two germline ends. The germline V gene encodes CDR1 GTSNPN and CDR2 SVGIG (reference sequence). The CDR3, as DNA: TGTGCCTGGAGTGTAGTTCAGGTTGGAGGCTACACCTTC. It yields the protein CAWSVVQVGGYTF.

The chain couples TRBV5-1 to TRBJ1-3, with TRBD1 matching over 9 bases. CDR1 SGHRS and CDR2 YFSETQ come from the germline V gene. CDR3 length equals 19 residues. V shed 3 bases, J shed 2 bases, and the junction held 15 bases outside the gene matches. The CDR3 sequence is CASSWRGQGDIRTGNTIYF. The CDR3 bases are TGCGCCAGCAGCTGGAGGGGACAGGGAGATATTCGGACTGGAAACACCATATATTTT.

This chain joins TRBV7-2 and TRBJ2-6; D gene ambiguous. Trimming pared 5 bases from V and 4 bases from J, leaving 18 bases between. Germline V gives CDR1 SGHTA, CDR2 FQGNSA. The CDR3 is 17 residues long. The chain's CDR3 is CASSPPIGGAGANVLTF. CDR3 nucleotides: TGTGCCAGCAGCCCCCCAATAGGTGGAGCCGGGGCCAACGTCCTGACTTTC.

The table lists this clonotype with a few counts. The genes are TRBV7-2 and TRBJ2-1; D unclear. From germline, CDR1 is SGHTA and CDR2 FQGNSA. The CDR3 totals 12 residues. Deletions cut 5 bases from V and 8 bases from J, with 10 bases between. The CDR3 is CASSGIGYEQFF. CDR3 coding DNA: TGTGCCAGCAGCGGAATCGGGTATGAGCAGTTCTTC.

This chain joins TRBV30 and TRBJ2-3; D is ambiguous. Between the trimmed V and J ends, which lost 1 base and 3 bases, there was a span of 5 bases. CDR1 is GTSNPN, CDR2 SVGIG, per germline (reference sequence). This CDR3 is built from 12 residues. The CDR3 is CAWSEGTDTQYF. The CDR3 DNA reads TGTGCCTGGAGTGAAGGTACAGATACGCAGTATTTT.

This sequence joins TRBV12-3 or TRBV12-4 and TRBJ2-7, with D maybe TRBD1 (6 bases). Trimming removed 2 bases at V and 1 base at J, with 12 bases between. The CDR3 loop spans 15 amino acids. Written as DNA, the CDR3 is TGTGCCAGCAGTTTAATACAGGGAGAATCCTACGAGCAGTACTTC. It encodes CASSLIQGESYEQYF.

The V and J genes are TRBV11-3 and TRBJ2-7; 8 bases align to TRBD1. Trimming cost V 5 bases and J 3 bases; bases outside gene matches: 3. The CDR3 is 13 amino acids. CDR1 SGHNT and CDR2 YENEEA come from the germline V gene. CDR3 residues: CASSRDRSYEQYF. The CDR3 bases are TGTGCCAGCAGCCGGGACAGGAGCTACGAGCAGTACTTC.

The chain carries TRBV6-5 and TRBJ2-1, with 15 positions matching TRBD2. J lost 5 bases, V lost 8 bases, and 4 bases had no gene match. Germline V gene lookup returns CDR1 MNHEY and CDR2 SVGAGI. There are 15 residues in the CDR3. CDR3 sequence: CASAGLAGGNNEQFF. CDR3 sequence (DNA): TGTGCCAGCGCGGGACTAGCGGGAGGCAACAATGAGCAGTTCTTC.

The chain joins TRBV7-9 to TRBJ1-2; no reliable D call. Trimming removed 1 base from V and 1 base from J, with 13 bases in between. CDR1 and CDR2 (germline): SEHNR, FQNEAQ (reference sequence). The CDR3 runs to 16 residues. The chain's CDR3 is CASSLGTGPLNYGYTF. CDR3 nucleotides: TGTGCCAGCAGCTTAGGCACCGGGCCCCTTAACTATGGCTACACCTTC.

The V gene is TRBV3-1, the J gene TRBJ2-7; D unresolved. Germline lookup yields CDR1 LGHDT and CDR2 YNNKEL (reference sequence). The V end was cut by 3 bases, the J end by 6 bases, with 9 bases between. The CDR3 sequence is 12 residues long. CDR3 loop: CASSHRTGEQYF. As DNA, the CDR3 is TGTGCCAGCAGCCACCGGACGGGCGAGCAGTACTTC.

V is TRBV28 and J is TRBJ1-2; 7 positions match TRBD1. Germline CDR1 reads MDHEN; CDR2 reads SYDVKM. The CDR3 has 15 amino acids. With 4 bases clipped from V and 4 bases from J, the junction kept 9 bases outside the gene matches. The CDR3 loop reads CASSSDTWDSYGYTF. The CDR3 region has the DNA TGTGCCAGCAGTTCCGATACCTGGGACAGCTATGGCTACACCTTC.

This clonotype is a singleton in its sample. This chain uses TRBV27 with TRBJ2-7, with D possibly TRBD2 on 5 matching bases. V dropped 8 bases and J dropped 5 bases, with 16 bases sitting between them. The CDR3 consists of 13 residues. Germline V CDR1 and CDR2: MNHEY, SMNVEV (reference sequence). This CDR3 reads CASRDGAGDEQYF. Written as DNA, the CDR3 is TGTGCCAGCCGAGACGGAGCCGGGGACGAGCAGTACTTC.

V and J are TRBV28 and TRBJ1-5, with 7 bases aligning to TRBD1. J was trimmed by 7 bases and V by 10 bases; bases with no gene match: 10. Germline CDR1 reads MDHEN; CDR2 reads SYDVKM. This CDR3 is 13 amino acids long. This chain's CDR3 is CATLDRVSQPQHF. The DNA of the CDR3 is TGTGCCACCCTAGACAGGGTGAGCCAGCCCCAGCATTTT.

CDR3: CSGLTGTGRAYEQYF. The CDR3 bases are TGCAGCGGACTCACGGGAACAGGGAGAGCCTACGAGCAGTACTTC. V is TRBV29-1 and J is TRBJ2-7, with a weak D call TRBD1 (6 bases). Between the trimmed V and J ends, which lost 7 bases and 2 bases, there was a span of 21 bases. The CDR3 length is 15 residues. Germline lookup yields CDR1 SQVTM and CDR2 ANQGSEA.

The V and J genes are TRBV29-1 and TRBJ1-3, with D tentatively TRBD1 (6 bases). Trimming removed 0 bases at V and 0 bases at J, with 15 bases between. This CDR3 contains 17 residues. The germline CDR1 and CDR2 sequences are SQVTM and ANQGSEA. The CDR3 DNA follows: TGCAGCGTTGAAGATAGGGGTAACAGGGCCTCTGGAAACACCATATATTTT. Translated, it gives CSVEDRGNRASGNTIYF.

V usage is TRBV27 and J usage is TRBJ2-7; D is uncertain. The CDR3 length is 13 residues. V lost 6 bases to trimming and J lost 4 bases, with 13 bases between them. Germline V gives CDR1 MNHEY, CDR2 SMNVEV (reference sequence). The CDR3 sequence: CASRAGLEYEQYF. CDR3 nucleotides: TGTGCCAGCAGGGCAGGCCTTGAGTACGAGCAGTACTTC.

J is TRBJ2-1 and V is TRBV6-2 or TRBV6-3; no clear D gene. The germline V and J ends were trimmed by 6 bases and 1 base, with 16 bases remaining between them. The germline V gene has CDR1 MNHEY and CDR2 SVGEGT. The CDR3 spans 16 residues. In DNA form, the CDR3 reads TGTGCCAGCAGGAAGACACAGCTCTATTCCTACAATGAGCAGTTCTTC. Translating gives CASRKTQLYSYNEQFF.

Points on this clonotype: Relative to the germline gene, one junction end is altered; a read error may explain this. This chain joins TRBV7-3 and TRBJ2-3; D not certain. The CDR3 has 13 amino acids. Germline values: CDR1 SGHTA, CDR2 FQGTGA. The CDR3 nucleotides are TGTGCCAGCAGCGCGACAACCACAGACACGCAGTATTTT. It is translated as CASSATTTDTQYF.

V usage is TRBV20-1 and J usage is TRBJ1-5; a weak D match, TRBD1 (5 bases). Trimming removed 0 bases at V and 12 bases at J, with 24 bases between. Germline V CDR1 and CDR2: DFQATT, SNEGSKA (reference sequence). CDR3 length: 16 residues. CDR3 residues: CSAREVGGRINQGQHF. The DNA for the CDR3 is TGCAGTGCTAGAGAAGTTGGGGGACGTATCAATCAGGGCCAGCATTTT.

The V call is TRBV15, the J call TRBJ2-1, with D perhaps matching TRBD1 or TRBD2 (6 bases each). Trimming took off 1 base at V and 6 bases at J, with 19 bases between the two ends. The CDR3 is made up of 17 amino acids. The V gene's germline CDR1 is LNHNV and CDR2 YYDKDF (reference sequence). Here the CDR3 DNA reads TGTGCCACCAGCAGAGCGGGGGTTAGAGGGGGGACCAATGAGCAGTTCTTC. Translated, it gives CATSRAGVRGGTNEQFF.

The rearrangement uses TRBV2 and TRBJ2-7; weak D call: TRBD1 (5 bases). Germline CDR1 reads SNHLY; CDR2 reads FYNNEI. The CDR3 totals 12 residues. Between the trimmed V and J ends, which lost 8 bases and 3 bases, there was a span of 11 bases. CDR3 coding DNA: TGTGCCAGCGGGGCCATACACTACGAGCAGTACTTC. This encodes CASGAIHYEQYF.

V usage is TRBV7-8 and J usage is TRBJ2-1; D remains unclear. This CDR3 spans 13 amino acids. The ends were cut back, 5 bases at V and 8 bases at J, with 13 bases in the middle. The V gene's germline CDR1 is SGHVS and CDR2 FQNEAQ. This CDR3 reads CASSPPGADEQFF. The CDR3 nucleotides are TGTGCCAGCAGCCCCCCTGGCGCCGATGAGCAGTTCTTC.

The chain is built from TRBV14 and TRBJ2-7; D may be TRBD1 (6 bases). The CDR3 covers 16 residues. Trimming removed 4 bases from V and 3 bases from J, with 19 bases in between. Germline CDR1 SGHDN, CDR2 FVKESK. CDR3 loop: CASSPGWFRGDYEQYF. In DNA, the CDR3 is TGTGCCAGCAGCCCCGGCTGGTTCAGGGGTGACTACGAGCAGTACTTC.

This clonotype was seen a handful of times. The genes are TRBV7-8 and TRBJ2-7; D not resolved. V gave up 7 bases and J gave up 0 bases, with 13 bases separating them. There are 14 residues in the CDR3. Germline assignment: CDR1 SGHVS and CDR2 FQNEAQ. CDR3: CASTLIVGSYEQYF. The DNA of the CDR3 is TGTGCCAGCACCCTTATAGTGGGCTCCTACGAGCAGTACTTC.

This sequence joins TRBV20-1 and TRBJ1-1, with a tentative D call TRBD1 (5 bases). Germline-derived CDR1 and CDR2 are DFQATT and SNEGSKA (reference sequence). The CDR3 extends over 14 amino acids. The CDR3 bases are TGCAGCCCTACCGATGCAGGGATTAACACTGAAGCTTTCTTT. Amino acid sequence: CSPTDAGINTEAFF.

This chain connects TRBV2 to TRBJ1-2, with D maybe TRBD1 (5 bases). The ends were cut back, 4 bases at V and 4 bases at J, with 7 bases in the middle. This CDR3 has 12 residues. Germline V gives CDR1 SNHLY, CDR2 FYNNEI. CDR3 sequence reads: CASSGQIYGYTF. The CDR3 DNA reads as TGTGCCAGCAGTGGACAGATCTATGGCTACACCTTC.